This passage covers 2 T cell receptor beta chains from one sample sequenced in a study of long-term antiretroviral therapy in people with HIV. The run of the v3.0 immunoSEQ assay was at survey level. This table comes from immunoSEQ multiplex PCR, and its TCRdb copy is limited to in-frame clones, with some not included. The sample contains about 25,000 clones, around 83% of which appear only once. This material consisted of unsorted PBMCs, taken 1.9 years after starting antiretroviral therapy. The receptors stem from a woman younger than 45 with HIV.

This rearrangement joins TRBV19 to TRBJ1-5; D gene uncertain. The germline V gene has CDR1 LNHDA and CDR2 SQIVND (reference sequence). V lost 5 bases, J lost 4 bases, and 15 bases lay in between. This CDR3 has 15 amino acids. The CDR3 region has the DNA TGTGCCAGTAGTTCCCAGCCCTCGAGTAATCAGCCCCAGCATTTT. Its translation: CASSSQPSSNQPQHF. The full variable domain, rest sourced from reference TRBV19 and TRBJ1-5, is DGGITQSPKYLFRKEGQNVTLSCEQNLNHDAMYWYRQDPGQGLRLIYYSQIVNDFQKGDIAEGYSVSREKKESFPLTVTSAQKNPTAFYLCASSSQPSSNQPQHFGDGTRLSIL.

V usage is TRBV13 and J usage is TRBJ1-6, with 7 bases identical to TRBD1. The V and J ends lost 5 bases and 8 bases, in that order; junction bases with no gene match: 6. This CDR3 is 14 amino acids long. Germline CDR1 and CDR2: PRHDT and FYEKMQ (reference sequence). DNA for the CDR3: TGTGCCAGCAGCCCCGGGACAGCGGATTCACCCCTCCACTTT. Translated: CASSPGTADSPLHF.